This TCR beta chain comes out of a study of T cell clonality in common variable immunodeficiency. General study findings and limits: Reportedly, TCR beta sequences from common variable immunodeficiency showed fewer deletions and N-nucleotide insertions. Shared TCRbeta clones were fewer between CVID subjects than controls.

Equal genomic DNA amounts from CVID and control samples were sequenced. The data were produced by immunoSEQ multiplex PCR, yet TCRdb's version contains in-frame clones alone and is incomplete. The record shows about 21,000 clones for this sample, with no singletons present. The CDR3 extends over 12 amino acids. V was shortened by 5 bases and J by 7 bases, with 6 bases between the two germline ends. CDR1 is SNHLY and CDR2 is FYNNEI in the germline V gene. There are many counts of this clone. Its antigen is still unknown. The read stops 3 residues short of the end of the CDR3; the missing end is completed from the germline J gene. CVID subjects were neither ill nor on immunomodulatory or immunosuppressive medication at sampling.

The chain carries TRBV2 and TRBJ1-6; D is unclear. Sequenced input: peripheral blood mononuclear cells. The TCR comes from a human donor with common variable immunodeficiency. The sequenced part of the CDR3 DNA is TGTGCCAGCAGTCCCGGGAATTCACCC. Translated, it gives CASSPGNSP. The full-length CDR3 reads as CASSPGNSPLHF.